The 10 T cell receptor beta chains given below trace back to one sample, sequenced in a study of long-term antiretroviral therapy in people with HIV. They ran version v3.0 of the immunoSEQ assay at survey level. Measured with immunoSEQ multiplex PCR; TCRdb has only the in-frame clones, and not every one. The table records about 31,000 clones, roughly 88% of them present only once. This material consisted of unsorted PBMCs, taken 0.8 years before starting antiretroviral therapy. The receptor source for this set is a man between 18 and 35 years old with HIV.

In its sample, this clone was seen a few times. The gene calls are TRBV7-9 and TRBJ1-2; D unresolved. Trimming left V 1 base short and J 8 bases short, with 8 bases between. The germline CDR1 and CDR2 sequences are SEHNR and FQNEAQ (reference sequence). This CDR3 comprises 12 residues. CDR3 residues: CASSLENSGYTF. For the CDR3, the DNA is TGTGCCAGCAGCTTAGAAAACAGCGGCTACACCTTC. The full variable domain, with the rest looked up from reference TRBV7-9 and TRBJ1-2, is DTGVSQNPRHKITKRGQNVTFRCDPISEHNRLYWYRQTLGQGPEFLTYFQNEAQLEKSRLLSDRFSAERPKGSFSTLEIQRTEQGDSAMYLCASSLENSGYTFGSGTRLTVV.

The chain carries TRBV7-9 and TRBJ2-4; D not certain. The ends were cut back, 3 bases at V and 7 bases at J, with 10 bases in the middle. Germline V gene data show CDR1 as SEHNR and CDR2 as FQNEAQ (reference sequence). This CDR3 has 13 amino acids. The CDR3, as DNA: TGTGCCAGCAGCTTCTCCGGTGACAACATTCAGTACTTC. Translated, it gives CASSFSGDNIQYF.

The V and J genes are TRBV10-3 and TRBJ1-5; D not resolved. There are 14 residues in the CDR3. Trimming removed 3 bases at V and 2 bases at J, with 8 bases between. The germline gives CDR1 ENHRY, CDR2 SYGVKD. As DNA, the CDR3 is TGTGCCATCAGTGAATTTGGGGGCAATCAGCCCCAGCATTTT. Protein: CAISEFGGNQPQHF.

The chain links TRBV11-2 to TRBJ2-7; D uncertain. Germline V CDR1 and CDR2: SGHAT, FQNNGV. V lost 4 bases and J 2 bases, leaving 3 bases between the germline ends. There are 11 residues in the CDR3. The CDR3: CASSSPYEQYF. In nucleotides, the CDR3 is TGTGCCAGCAGCTCCCCCTACGAGCAGTACTTC.

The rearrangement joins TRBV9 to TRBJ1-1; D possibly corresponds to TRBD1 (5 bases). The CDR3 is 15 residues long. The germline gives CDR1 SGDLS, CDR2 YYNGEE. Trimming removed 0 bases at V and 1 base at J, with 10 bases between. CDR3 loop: CASSVGGVQNTEAFF. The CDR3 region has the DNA TGTGCCAGCAGCGTAGGAGGGGTACAGAACACTGAAGCTTTCTTT.

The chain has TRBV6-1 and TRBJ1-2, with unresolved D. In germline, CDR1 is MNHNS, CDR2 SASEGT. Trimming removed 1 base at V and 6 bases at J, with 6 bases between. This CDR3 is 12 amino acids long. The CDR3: CASSEGSDGYTF. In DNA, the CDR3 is TGTGCCAGCAGTGAAGGAAGCGATGGCTACACCTTC.

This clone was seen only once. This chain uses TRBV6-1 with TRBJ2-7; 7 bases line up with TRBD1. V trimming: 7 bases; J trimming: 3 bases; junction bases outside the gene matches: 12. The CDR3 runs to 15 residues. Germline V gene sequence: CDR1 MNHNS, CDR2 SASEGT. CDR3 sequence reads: CASTNPGQRFYEQYF. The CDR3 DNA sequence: TGTGCCAGCACCAACCCGGGACAGAGATTCTACGAGCAGTACTTC.

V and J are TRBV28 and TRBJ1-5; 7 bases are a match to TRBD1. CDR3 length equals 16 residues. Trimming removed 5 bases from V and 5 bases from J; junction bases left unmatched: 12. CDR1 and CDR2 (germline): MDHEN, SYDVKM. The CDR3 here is CASSTVGTELYQPQHF. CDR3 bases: TGTGCCAGCAGTACGGTCGGGACAGAACTATATCAGCCCCAGCATTTT.

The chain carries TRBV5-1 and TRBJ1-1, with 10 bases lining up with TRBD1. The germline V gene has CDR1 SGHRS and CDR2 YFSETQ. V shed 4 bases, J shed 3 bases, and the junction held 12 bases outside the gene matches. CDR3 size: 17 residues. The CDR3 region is CASSERTGGSVDTEAFF. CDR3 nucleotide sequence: TGCGCCAGCAGCGAACGGACAGGGGGTTCAGTCGACACTGAAGCTTTCTTT.

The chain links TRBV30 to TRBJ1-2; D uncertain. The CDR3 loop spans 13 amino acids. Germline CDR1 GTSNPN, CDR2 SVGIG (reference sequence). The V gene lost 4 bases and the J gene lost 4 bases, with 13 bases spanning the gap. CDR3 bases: TGTGCCTGGACTGAGGGCCGGGGCTATGGCTACACCTTC. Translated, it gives CAWTEGRGYGYTF.